The clone carrying this TCR beta chain is a singleton in its sample. Its antigen remains unidentified. This record comes from a study of beta chain features in type 1 diabetes. Looking at the study overall: The number of sorted cells examined across all samples was fewer than 110,000,000.

Study results and limitations: These data did not resolve whether HLA type affects TCRB rearrangement.

TCRB transcripts that were expressed got sequenced, as all of the isolated RNA had been reverse transcribed. Assay used: immunoSEQ multiplex PCR; TCRdb lists only in-frame clones, some missing. Among 500,000 to 700,000 clones, around 15% were seen once, and the ten largest hold about 0.087%. A heparinised blood draw that averaged roughly 110 mL was obtained once from each donor. In germline, CDR1 is MNHEY, CDR2 SVGAGI. CDR3 length equals 16 residues. Trimming stripped 6 bases from V and 3 bases from J, with 18 bases between. The receptor comes from a young man in good health. Sequencing input: naive CD4+ T cells from blood. The chain links TRBV6-5 to TRBJ2-1; unclear D gene. The DNA of the CDR3 is TGTGCCAGCAGCTACCAACCTACCGCCGGCTACAATGAGCAGTTCTTC. It is translated as CASSYQPTAGYNEQFF.